This T cell receptor (beta chain) was sequenced for a study of technical replicates of blood from four donors. Germline V lookup: CDR1 SGHVS, CDR2 FNYEAQ. The V and J ends lost 2 bases and 4 bases, in that order; junction bases with no gene match: 7. The CDR3 spans 15 residues. Here immunoSEQ multiplex PCR was the method, and the copy in TCRdb shows in-frame clones only, minus some. The sample records roughly 40,000 clones, about 96% being singletons. This rearrangement joins TRBV7-6 to TRBJ1-1; the match to TRBD1 covers 7 bases. Input material: T cells isolated from PBMCs. This TCR came from a human donor in good health. Written as DNA, the CDR3 is TGTGCCAGCAGCTTATTTACAGGGGAGGTCACTGAAGCTTTCTTT. Its translation: CASSLFTGEVTEAFF.